A selection of T cell receptor beta chains follows, all from one sample in a study of post-analysis software for immune sequencing data. MiXCR, applied by TCRdb to the PCR reads, yields one record per CDR3 protein. The table has approximately 690,000 distinct CDR3 sequences, approximately 59% seen once; the top ten hold roughly 12%. Material for sequencing was blood. Every receptor here comes from a girl aged 2 to 10 with multiple sclerosis. The CDR3 runs from the conserved cysteine through the conserved F or W. Fields, in order: D gene, J gene, V gene, CDR3 protein. D genes are given only for firm matches.

D: TRBD1; J: TRBJ2-3; V: TRBV10-3; CDR3: CAISVGQGPQYF
D: TRBD1; J: TRBJ2-7; V: TRBV14; CDR3: CASSQRQGVSYEQYF
D: .; J: TRBJ2-2; V: TRBV7-6; CDR3: CASSPQGLTGELFF
D: .; J: TRBJ2-5; V: TRBV20-1; CDR3: CSARRGTQQETQYF
D: TRBD2; J: TRBJ2-1; V: TRBV20-1; CDR3: CSAILAGSGNEQFF
D: TRBD1; J: TRBJ1-5; V: TRBV12-3/TRBV12-4; CDR3: CASSLDLGGQGGNQPQHF
D: .; J: TRBJ2-5; V: TRBV20-1; CDR3: CSALKGSGSEAQYF
D: .; J: TRBJ1-1; V: TRBV2; CDR3: CAALLVGVANTEAFF
D: .; J: TRBJ2-1; V: TRBV29-1; CDR3: CSVPRDAEQFF
D: TRBD2; J: TRBJ2-1; V: TRBV4-1; CDR3: CASSHRLADTYNEQFF
D: .; J: TRBJ1-1; V: TRBV5-5; CDR3: CASSSSTRGDTEAFF
D: TRBD1; J: TRBJ1-5; V: TRBV12-3/TRBV12-4; CDR3: CASSPTGAGNQPQHF
D: .; J: TRBJ2-4; V: TRBV2; CDR3: CASSDTYIQYF
D: .; J: TRBJ1-3; V: TRBV20-1; CDR3: CSATNDSRWDTIYF
D: .; J: TRBJ1-6; V: TRBV20-1; CDR3: CGARGGSGQANNSPLHF